What follows describes a single T cell receptor (beta chain). Its antigen is not known. These data come from a study of cytomegalovirus exposure and HLA in healthy donors. Germline trimming cut 6 bases from V and 4 bases from J; bases unmatched to any gene: 7. CDR3 size: 16 residues. The germline gives CDR1 SGHTS, CDR2 YDEGEE. This PCR relied on a set of 60 Vbeta primers and 13 Jbeta primers. Assay used: immunoSEQ multiplex PCR; TCRdb lists only in-frame clones, some missing. Here the sample spans some 130,000 clones, about 71% being singletons. Participants comprised healthy donors of bone marrow. Study observations and caveats: A later analysis reportedly found that, within productive TCRs, an Asian-associated ancestry cluster had fewer N-insertions than the mean observed across the roughly 630 donors. A later analysis linked a missense variant in DCLRE1C to the trimming of TCR beta V and J genes. A classifier reportedly called cytomegalovirus status with high sensitivity and specificity.

The sequence was collected from a woman aged 60-70 years in good health and CMV-seropositive. The chain has TRBV5-8 and TRBJ2-5, with 15 bases lining up with TRBD2. Sequenced input: PBMCs. The CDR3 is CASTLGLAGGPETQYF. The CDR3 DNA reads TGTGCCAGCACGTTGGGACTAGCGGGGGGCCCAGAGACCCAGTACTTC.